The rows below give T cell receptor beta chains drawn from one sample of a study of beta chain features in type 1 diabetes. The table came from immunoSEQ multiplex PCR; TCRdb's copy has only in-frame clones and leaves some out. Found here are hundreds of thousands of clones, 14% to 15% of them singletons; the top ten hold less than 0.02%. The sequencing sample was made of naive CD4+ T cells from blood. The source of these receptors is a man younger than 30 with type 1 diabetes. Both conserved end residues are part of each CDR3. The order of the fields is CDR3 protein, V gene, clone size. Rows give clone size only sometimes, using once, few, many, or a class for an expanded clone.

CDR3 protein: CASRTGPYEQYF
V gene: TRBV6-6
clone size: -

CDR3 protein: CATSRDLGQPAYEQYF
V gene: TRBV15
clone size: few

CDR3 protein: CASSLPGFGPTYEQYF
V gene: TRBV28
clone size: -

CDR3 protein: CASSPDRGKLFF
V gene: TRBV5-1
clone size: -

CDR3 protein: CASSFLQGIGETQYF
V gene: TRBV5-1
clone size: few

CDR3 protein: CAISDRQETQYF
V gene: TRBV10-3
clone size: few

CDR3 protein: CSVGGTRTNTGELFF
V gene: TRBV29-1
clone size: -

CDR3 protein: CASSGQGASTDTQYF
V gene: TRBV18
clone size: few

CDR3 protein: CASSTGRGGETQYF
V gene: TRBV2
clone size: -

CDR3 protein: CASSQTSGSLTPYGYTF
V gene: TRBV7-2
clone size: few

CDR3 protein: CASSGSGEDTQYF
V gene: TRBV25-1
clone size: -

CDR3 protein: CASASGISGGPSGPDF
V gene: TRBV6-6
clone size: -

CDR3 protein: CASSPTGGPYEQYF
V gene: TRBV7-2
clone size: -

CDR3 protein: CASSVGQRGHNEQFF
V gene: TRBV5-1
clone size: few

CDR3 protein: CASSPDGVTKNIQYF
V gene: TRBV6-6
clone size: -

CDR3 protein: CASSHSTGELFF
V gene: TRBV7-8
clone size: few

CDR3 protein: CASSLVTGELFF
V gene: TRBV7-2
clone size: -

CDR3 protein: CASRSTGRGTEAFF
V gene: TRBV6-5
clone size: -

CDR3 protein: CASSFSSESYEQYF
V gene: TRBV7-2
clone size: -

CDR3 protein: CAWSVTGGRTEAFF
V gene: TRBV30
clone size: -

CDR3 protein: CASSPGTSQETQYF
V gene: TRBV5-1
clone size: -

CDR3 protein: CAISLAGGPGEQFF
V gene: TRBV10-3
clone size: -

CDR3 protein: CASSYSGSNEQYF
V gene: TRBV6-5
clone size: -

CDR3 protein: CADKADRVAYEQYF
V gene: TRBV2
clone size: -

CDR3 protein: CASSPSDRPAYGYTF
V gene: TRBV4-3
clone size: -

CDR3 protein: CASSIPGARRETQYF
V gene: TRBV21-1
clone size: -

CDR3 protein: CSVEVTENTEAFF
V gene: TRBV29-1
clone size: -

CDR3 protein: CASTPITTPYYGYTF
V gene: TRBV7-2
clone size: -

CDR3 protein: CASRTRQGETQYF
V gene: TRBV2
clone size: few

CDR3 protein: CASSRGQTNTEAFF
V gene: TRBV5-8
clone size: few

CDR3 protein: CASIPQRSSYEQYF
V gene: TRBV28
clone size: -

CDR3 protein: CAWGPTLANTEAFF
V gene: TRBV30
clone size: few

CDR3 protein: CASSLTGAPTSSYEQYF
V gene: TRBV25-1
clone size: few

CDR3 protein: CASSPTTGSNYGYTF
V gene: TRBV5-1
clone size: few

CDR3 protein: CASSPGRGPYEQYF
V gene: TRBV7-9
clone size: -

CDR3 protein: CASSDRVAVYEQYF
V gene: TRBV7-2
clone size: -

CDR3 protein: CASSASGAYEQYF
V gene: TRBV7-2
clone size: few

CDR3 protein: CASSLKFSGIRDNYEQYF
V gene: TRBV5-1
clone size: -

CDR3 protein: CASSFNPHRGRNSPLHF
V gene: TRBV28
clone size: few

CDR3 protein: CASSLVGTGVSTSEKLFF
V gene: TRBV7-9
clone size: few

CDR3 protein: CASSQTSGEAYEQYF
V gene: TRBV7-2
clone size: few

CDR3 protein: CASSSQDGQAEAFF
V gene: TRBV5-1
clone size: few

CDR3 protein: CASRWGQPYNEQFF
V gene: TRBV19
clone size: few

CDR3 protein: CASSQAGGGGELFF
V gene: TRBV4-3
clone size: few

CDR3 protein: CASSLEPQGVSGYTF
V gene: TRBV7-9
clone size: -

CDR3 protein: CASSLVPPRRGETQYF
V gene: TRBV7-2
clone size: -

CDR3 protein: CASHPGGEGYNEQFF
V gene: TRBV4-2
clone size: few

CDR3 protein: CASSLGGTRDSGTQYF
V gene: TRBV7-2
clone size: -

CDR3 protein: CSAFFSMGYTF
V gene: TRBV20-1
clone size: few

CDR3 protein: CAWSGGYEQYF
V gene: TRBV30
clone size: -

CDR3 protein: CASSLAEQGGNQPQHF
V gene: TRBV7-9
clone size: -

CDR3 protein: CASSLGPGQGARREKLFF
V gene: TRBV7-2
clone size: -

CDR3 protein: CAISSRGEETQYF
V gene: TRBV10-3
clone size: -